Listed below are T cell receptor beta chains from one sample, sequenced in a study of Ad26.COV2.S vaccination and SARS-CoV-2 variants. The table came from immunoSEQ multiplex PCR; TCRdb's copy has only in-frame clones and leaves some out. The sample has fewer than 400,000 clones, 86% seen once. This sample comprised peripheral blood, obtained in a trial of Ad26.COV2.S vaccine versus placebo. These receptors came from a person aged 18-65 years who received the Ad26.COV2.S COVID-19 vaccine or a placebo. CDR3s include the opening cysteine and the closing phenylalanine or tryptophan. D genes are given only for firm matches. The listing skips clone size in some rows; elsewhere it reads once, few, many or a size class.

D	length	size	J	V	DNA	CDR3
.	13	.	TRBJ1-2	TRBV5-6	TGTGCCAGCAGCTTAGGAATGGACAATGGCTACACCTTC	CASSLGMDNGYTF
TRBD1	14	.	TRBJ2-7	TRBV18	TGTGCCAGCTCACCAGACAGGGGGGAAGGAGGGCAGTACTTC	CASSPDRGEGGQYF
.	14	few	TRBJ1-1	TRBV29-1	TGCAGTGCCACCACAGTGGGCATGAACACTGAAGCTTTCTTT	CSATTVGMNTEAFF
TRBD2	16	.	TRBJ2-1	TRBV5-4	TGTGCCAGCAGCCCCGGCGGGGCGGGGGGGAGGAATGAGCAGTTCTTC	CASSPGGAGGRNEQFF
TRBD1	15	few	TRBJ1-6	TRBV6-5	TGTGCCAGCAGTTACGTAGGACAGGGAGATTCACCCCTCCACTTT	CASSYVGQGDSPLHF
TRBD1	15	.	TRBJ1-4	TRBV5-1	TGCGCCAGCAGCTCTACAGGGGGCGGCGATGAAAAACTGTTTTTT	CASSSTGGGDEKLFF
.	11	few	TRBJ2-7	TRBV6-5	TGTGCCAGCAGTCCCTCGCTCGAGCAGTACTTC	CASSPSLEQYF
.	13	.	TRBJ2-3	TRBV7-9	TGTGCCAGCAGCCCAACCCCCACAGATACGCAGTATTTT	CASSPTPTDTQYF
.	17	.	TRBJ2-3	TRBV5-4	TGTGCCAGCACCTTAGCCCGACGGGGGTTCAGCACAGATACGCAGTATTTT	CASTLARRGFSTDTQYF
.	13	.	TRBJ2-3	TRBV24-1	TGTGCCACCAGTGATTTTGGCACAGATACGCAGTATTTT	CATSDFGTDTQYF
.	13	.	TRBJ1-2	TRBV2	TGTGCCACCGGCACAGGGACGGCTTATGGCTACACCTTC	CATGTGTAYGYTF
.	14	.	TRBJ1-6	TRBV27	TGTGCCAGCAGTTATTCAAACACGTATTCACCCCTCCACTTT	CASSYSNTYSPLHF
.	16	.	TRBJ1-6	TRBV3-1/TRBV3-2	TGTGCCAGCAGCCAAGACCGGATGGGTAGTTCTTCACCCCTCCACTTT	CASSQDRMGSSSPLHF
.	14	.	TRBJ2-3	TRBV5-1	TGCGCCAGCAGCTTCGGGACCTATCGGGATACGCAGTATTTT	CASSFGTYRDTQYF
TRBD1	15	.	TRBJ1-3	TRBV6-5	TGTGCCAGCAGTTGGGACAGAACCTCTGGAAACACCATATATTTT	CASSWDRTSGNTIYF
TRBD1	15	.	TRBJ1-5	TRBV29-1	TGCAGCGTCGCGGCGGGGGGACAGGGCAATCAGCCCCAGCATTTT	CSVAAGGQGNQPQHF
.	18	.	TRBJ2-5	TRBV5-7	TGTGCCAGCAGCTCTAAGTACGGGGGGCGAACCACCCAAGAGACCCAGTACTTC	CASSSKYGGRTTQETQYF
.	15	.	TRBJ1-1	TRBV5-6	TGTGCCAGCAGCTTGGTCCCCCCTAGGAACACTGAAGCTTTCTTT	CASSLVPPRNTEAFF
.	11	.	TRBJ2-3	TRBV20-1	TGCAGTGCCCGGTTTGGAGATACGCAGTATTTT	CSARFGDTQYF
TRBD2	14	once	TRBJ2-2	TRBV7-3	TGTGCCAGCGGAAGGGCTAGCGGAACCGGGGAGCTGTTTTTT	CASGRASGTGELFF
TRBD1	15	many	TRBJ1-2	TRBV10-3	TGTGCCATCAGCCCCAGTGGAAGGCAGGGGGCTGGCTACACCTTC	CAISPSGRQGAGYTF
.	15	.	TRBJ2-2	TRBV7-2	TGTGCCAGCAGACCTCCGGGACAATATAACGGGGAGCTGTTTTTT	CASRPPGQYNGELFF
TRBD2	15	.	TRBJ2-3	TRBV5-1	TGCGCCAGCAGCTCGGGGACTAGCGGGGACACCACGCAGTATTTT	CASSSGTSGDTTQYF
TRBD2	16	.	TRBJ2-3	TRBV10-1	TGCGCCAGCAGTGCAGGAATAGCGGGGACACAAAGTACGCAGTATTTT	CASSAGIAGTQSTQYF
TRBD1	16	.	TRBJ2-2	TRBV24-1	TGTGCCACCAGTGCCTCGCGACAGGGTCCCACCGGGGAGCTGTTTTTT	CATSASRQGPTGELFF
TRBD2	14	.	TRBJ2-5	TRBV25-1	TGTGCCAGCGCGACTAGCGGGGGGGGAGAGACCCAGTACTTC	CASATSGGGETQYF
.	15	.	TRBJ1-1	TRBV2	TGTGCCAGCAGCCCCCGTCGGGTCATGAACACTGAAGCTTTCTTT	CASSPRRVMNTEAFF
.	13	.	TRBJ2-7	TRBV6-5	TGTGCCAGCAGGTCCTTCGCAGGCTACGAGCAGTACTTC	CASRSFAGYEQYF
.	13	.	TRBJ2-3	TRBV9	TGTGCCAGCAGCGTAGGGGGGGCAGATACGCAGTATTTT	CASSVGGADTQYF
.	15	.	TRBJ2-3	TRBV3-1/TRBV3-2	TGTGCCAGCAGCCAAGCTCTAGAGGCCACAGATACGCAGTATTTT	CASSQALEATDTQYF
TRBD2	14	.	TRBJ2-1	TRBV2	TGTGCCAGCAGATGGCTAGCGGGGCTTAATGAGCAGTTCTTC	CASRWLAGLNEQFF
TRBD1	14	.	TRBJ2-7	TRBV7-9	TGTGCCAGCAGCTTCCGGGACAGGGCCTACGAGCAGTACTTC	CASSFRDRAYEQYF
TRBD1	14	.	TRBJ2-2	TRBV10-3	TGTGCCATCATCCATGACAGGGGCACCGGGGAGCTGTTTTTT	CAIIHDRGTGELFF
.	13	.	TRBJ1-2	TRBV3-1/TRBV3-2	TGTGCCAGCAGCCAAGGTCCTGAGGCTGGCTACACCTTC	CASSQGPEAGYTF
.	14	.	TRBJ2-1	TRBV5-1	TGCGCCAGCAGCTTGGGGGGGACTTGGAATGAGCAGTTCTTC	CASSLGGTWNEQFF
.	12	.	TRBJ2-1	TRBV9	TGTGCCAGCAGCGTAGATAGGGCGGTATTGTTCTTC	CASSVDRAVLFF
.	13	.	TRBJ1-2	TRBV12-3/TRBV12-4	TGTGCCAGCAGTCTAGCCCAGGGGAGGTATGTCACCTTC	CASSLAQGRYVTF
TRBD1	14	.	TRBJ1-4	TRBV6-5	TGTGCCAGCACCTTGGGACAGGGGGATGGAAAACTGTTTTTT	CASTLGQGDGKLFF
.	14	few	TRBJ2-5	TRBV15	TGTGCCACCAGCAGGGGTGGAGCGCAAGAGACCCAGTACTTC	CATSRGGAQETQYF
.	14	.	TRBJ2-7	TRBV5-4	TGTGCCAGCAGCTGGGCCACCGAAGACTACGAGCAGTACTTC	CASSWATEDYEQYF
.	14	.	TRBJ1-1	TRBV7-9	TGTGCCAGCAGCTTATCGGGTGGGTACACTGAAGCTTTCTTT	CASSLSGGYTEAFF
.	12	.	TRBJ2-3	TRBV4-2	TGTGCCAGCAGCCAAAATAGAGATACGCAGTATTTT	CASSQNRDTQYF
TRBD2	15	once	TRBJ2-3	TRBV7-2	TGTGCCAGCAGCTTAAAAGCGGGGAACACAGATACGCAGTATTTT	CASSLKAGNTDTQYF
.	15	.	TRBJ1-1	TRBV7-2	TGTGCCAGCAGCTTAGGCGGCAGCGTGAACACTGAAGCTTTCTTT	CASSLGGSVNTEAFF
.	15	.	TRBJ1-1	TRBV5-1	TGCGCCAGCAGCTTGGTCATAGGGGGTGACGGGGAAGCTTTCTTT	CASSLVIGGDGEAFF
TRBD2	17	.	TRBJ2-3	TRBV11-2	TGTGCCAGCAGCTTCCGACTAGCGGGGGCCTCCACAGATACGCAGTATTTT	CASSFRLAGASTDTQYF
.	18	.	TRBJ2-1	TRBV12-5	TGTGCTAGTGGTTTGGTACTCGAATCTCTGGGGCTCTTCAATGAGCAGTTCTTC	CASGLVLESLGLFNEQFF
.	16	.	TRBJ1-1	TRBV6-5	TGTGCCAGCAGTTACTCGAGTCGTCAGAAGAACACTGAAGCTTTCTTT	CASSYSSRQKNTEAFF
.	15	.	TRBJ2-7	TRBV7-2	TGTGCCAGCAGCCCGGGGTCGGGACGGACCTACGAGCAGTACTTC	CASSPGSGRTYEQYF
.	16	.	TRBJ1-1	TRBV6-2/TRBV6-3	TGTGCCAGCAGTTACTCCCCCGGTGGGGGTGCCACTGAAGCTTTCTTT	CASSYSPGGGATEAFF
.	17	.	TRBJ1-1	TRBV4-1	TGCGCCAGCAGCCCAAATCCCGGGCAAACAGGGAACACTGAAGCTTTCTTT	CASSPNPGQTGNTEAFF
.	13	.	TRBJ1-2	TRBV18	TGTGCCAGCTCACCAGGGGCAGAGGATGGCTACACCTTC	CASSPGAEDGYTF
TRBD1	15	once	TRBJ1-4	TRBV11-2	TGTGCCAGCAGCTACACAGGGGGGCTTAATGAAAAACTGTTTTTT	CASSYTGGLNEKLFF
.	15	.	TRBJ1-4	TRBV15	TGTGCCACCAGCAGCGCAGGGGCAACTAATGAAAAACTGTTTTTT	CATSSAGATNEKLFF
TRBD1	13	.	TRBJ2-7	TRBV5-1	TGCGCCAGCGGAACAGGGGCCTTCTACGAGCAGTACTTC	CASGTGAFYEQYF
TRBD1	14	.	TRBJ2-1	TRBV2	TGTGCCAGCGGAGAAACAGGGGACTACAATGAGCAGTTCTTC	CASGETGDYNEQFF
.	14	.	TRBJ2-1	TRBV9	TGTGCCAGCAGCACGGGACCTTTATACAATGAGCAGTTCTTC	CASSTGPLYNEQFF